These 19 T cell receptor beta chains came from one sample sequenced in a study of shared clonotypes between healthy human individuals. The protocol was immunoSEQ multiplex PCR, while the TCRdb copy is restricted to in-frame clones and leaves out a portion. Of 1.4 million to 1.5 million clones in the sample, roughly 96% were seen once. The sample taken for sequencing was naive CD4+ T cells sorted from blood. Subset specified: CD45RA+ positively selected. All receptors come from a man aged 30 to 39 in good health.

The gene calls are TRBV10-2 and TRBJ2-1; no clear D. The CDR3 spans 11 residues. Trimming cost V 6 bases and J 5 bases, with 5 bases left between them. Germline assignment: CDR1 WSHSY and CDR2 SAAADI. The CDR3 DNA sequence: TGCGCCAGCAGCCCTAACAATGAGCAGTTCTTC. It yields the protein CASSPNNEQFF.

The CDR3 bases are TGCAGCGTTGATGAAGTAGCAGTGGGTGGCTACACCTTC. Residues: CSVDEVAVGGYTF. The chain carries TRBV29-1 and TRBJ1-2; D ambiguous. Trimming removed 3 bases from V and 7 bases from J, with 15 bases in between. The CDR3 sequence is 13 residues long. Germline CDR1 is SQVTM and CDR2 is ANQGSEA. The full variable domain, its missing parts supplied by reference TRBV29-1 and TRBJ1-2, is SAVISQKPSRDICQRGTSLTIQCQVDSQVTMMFWYRQQPGQSLTLIATANQGSEATYESGFVIDKFPISRPNLTFSTLTVSNMSPEDSSIYLCSVDEVAVGGYTFGSGTRLTVV.

This clone has more than one count but fewer than ten. Within the sample, other DNA sequences also encode this same CDR3. The chain joins TRBV5-4 to TRBJ1-3; 8 nucleotides align to TRBD1. After removal of 1 base from V and 4 bases from J, the junction contained 1 base not matched to a gene. Germline loops: CDR1 SGHNT, CDR2 YYREEE (reference sequence). This CDR3 is 14 amino acids long. The CDR3 sequence is CASSLQGAGNTIYF. The CDR3 nucleotides read TGTGCCAGCAGCTTGCAGGGGGCGGGAAACACCATATATTTT.

The genes are TRBV6-5 and TRBJ1-5; D is perhaps TRBD1 (6 bases). V dropped 4 bases and J dropped 0 bases, with 13 bases sitting between them. Germline CDR1 and CDR2: MNHEY and SVGAGI. The CDR3 runs to 16 residues. The CDR3 DNA follows: TGTGCCAGCAGTTCCCAGGGGACACATAGCAATCAGCCCCAGCATTTT. Protein sequence: CASSSQGTHSNQPQHF.

The chain links TRBV5-1 to TRBJ2-1; D not certain. The CDR3 has 15 residues. The germline V gene encodes CDR1 SGHRS and CDR2 YFSETQ. V gave up 0 bases and J gave up 5 bases, with 12 bases separating them. The CDR3 bases are TGCGCCAGCAGCTTGGCCAAGGACGGAGACAATGAGCAGTTCTTC. Its protein product is CASSLAKDGDNEQFF.

CDR3 amino acids: CASRAGQGLNQPQHF. The CDR3 nucleotides read TGTGCCAGCAGGGCAGGACAGGGGTTAAATCAGCCCCAGCATTTT. The chain uses TRBV6-1 and TRBJ1-5, with 9 bases matching TRBD1. Germline loops: CDR1 MNHNS, CDR2 SASEGT. The V and J ends lost 6 bases and 4 bases, in that order; junction bases with no gene match: 7. This CDR3 has 15 residues.

This chain connects TRBV6-1 to TRBJ2-2, with D uncertain. Germline lookup yields CDR1 MNHNS and CDR2 SASEGT. This CDR3 spans 13 amino acids. V was pared by 9 bases and J by 6 bases, with 14 bases between. In DNA form, the CDR3 reads TGTGCCAGTGCTACGGTTGGCGCCGGGGAGCTGTTTTTT. It is translated as CASATVGAGELFF.

This clone appeared once. This chain connects TRBV28 to TRBJ2-7, with 11 bases matching TRBD2. Per germline, CDR1 MDHEN and CDR2 SYDVKM. The V segment lost 2 bases and the J segment 7 bases; nucleotides outside the gene matches: 4. This CDR3 contains 14 residues. This CDR3 reads CASSLTSGSFEQYF. The CDR3 bases are TGTGCCAGCAGTTTAACTAGCGGGAGTTTTGAGCAGTACTTC.

The V gene is TRBV28, the J gene TRBJ2-3; TRBD2 matches 10 bases. The CDR3 loop spans 15 amino acids. The J segment lost 7 bases and the V segment lost 7 bases, leaving 11 bases of the junction unmatched. Germline values: CDR1 MDHEN, CDR2 SYDVKM. The CDR3 here is CASKLAGDAHNTQYF. The CDR3, as DNA: TGTGCCAGCAAGCTAGCGGGGGATGCTCACAATACGCAGTATTTT. Using reference TRBV28 and TRBJ2-3 for the parts outside the CDR3, the full variable domain is DVKVTQSSRYLVKRTGEKVFLECVQDMDHENMFWYRQDPGLGLRLIYFSYDVKMKEKGDIPEGYSVSREKKERFSLILESASTNQTSMYLCASKLAGDAHNTQYFGPGTRLTVL.

The J gene is TRBJ2-7, the V gene TRBV11-2, with no clear D. Germline CDR1 reads SGHAT; CDR2 reads FQNNGV. V was pared by 2 bases and J by 6 bases, with 8 bases between. CDR3 size: 12 residues. CDR3 DNA: TGTGCCAGCAGCTTACTTCCCCGCGAGCAGTACTTC. Residues: CASSLLPREQYF.

This clone was seen a single time. The V gene is TRBV15, the J gene TRBJ2-2; TRBD1 matches 12 bases. The junction had 4 bases not matched to a gene; V was cut back by 1 base and J by 4 bases. CDR1 and CDR2 (germline): LNHNV, YYDKDF (reference sequence). There are 17 residues in the CDR3. The CDR3 loop is CATSRAPGQGATGELFF. In nucleotides, the CDR3 is TGTGCCACCAGCAGAGCTCCGGGACAGGGGGCCACCGGGGAGCTGTTTTTT.

This chain uses TRBV15 with TRBJ1-4, with D perhaps TRBD1 (5 bases). Per the germline V gene, CDR1 is LNHNV and CDR2 is YYDKDF (reference sequence). V was cut by 5 bases and J by 8 bases, with 9 bases left in between. The CDR3 is 12 residues long. DNA for the CDR3: TGTGCCACCAGCCCCCGGGGGGAAAAACTGTTTTTT. Translating it yields CATSPRGEKLFF.

The J gene is TRBJ1-1, the V gene TRBV29-1; the D gene is possibly TRBD1 (5 bases). Germline CDR1 and CDR2: SQVTM and ANQGSEA. V was cut by 6 bases and J by 8 bases, with 16 bases left in between. This CDR3 region has 12 residues. Here the CDR3 DNA reads TGCAGCGTCGCTAGCCCGGGACTAGAAGCTTTCTTT. Encoded protein: CSVASPGLEAFF.

J is TRBJ2-6 and V is TRBV9; D not resolved. CDR1 and CDR2 (germline): SGDLS, YYNGEE. The CDR3 totals 18 residues. V lost 0 bases, J lost 0 bases, and 13 bases lay in between. The CDR3 DNA reads as TGTGCCAGCAGCGTAGCTGGAGTCACCGGCTCTGGGGCCAACGTCCTGACTTTC. The encoded protein is CASSVAGVTGSGANVLTF.

The genes are TRBV7-2 and TRBJ2-2, with TRBD2 identical over 8 bases. CDR3 size: 17 residues. J gave up 0 bases and V 3 bases, and 6 bases lay outside the gene matches. CDR1 SGHTA and CDR2 FQGNSA come from the germline V gene. CDR3 coding DNA: TGTGCCAGCAGCTTGAGTAGCGGGACGTCGAACACCGGGGAGCTGTTTTTT. This gives the protein CASSLSSGTSNTGELFF.

The J gene is TRBJ2-2, the V gene TRBV15, with D perhaps matching TRBD1 or TRBD2 (6 bases each). The length of the CDR3 is 16 residues. V was pared by 1 base and J by 5 bases, with 14 bases between. Germline CDR1 and CDR2: LNHNV and YYDKDF (reference sequence). The CDR3 sequence: CATSRAGALRTGELFF. In DNA, the CDR3 is TGTGCCACCAGCAGAGCGGGGGCCTTAAGGACCGGGGAGCTGTTTTTT. The full variable domain, with the rest looked up from reference TRBV15 and TRBJ2-2, is DAMVIQNPRYQVTQFGKPVTLSCSQTLNHNVMYWYQQKSSQAPKLLFHYYDKDFNNEADTPDNFQSRRPNTSFCFLDIRSPGLGDTAMYLCATSRAGALRTGELFFGEGSRLTVL.

The CDR3 DNA sequence: TGTGCCAGCAGCGCTAGCGGGAGTCGTTTTATTAGTGAGCAGTTCTTC. Protein: CASSASGSRFISEQFF. The V and J genes are TRBV5-6 and TRBJ2-1, with 10 bases aligning to TRBD2. V lost 4 bases to trimming and J lost 9 bases; unmatched junction nucleotides: 13. Germline CDR1 reads SGHDT; CDR2 reads YYEEEE. This CDR3 region has 16 residues.

This chain connects TRBV5-4 to TRBJ2-5; D remains ambiguous. V was trimmed by 0 bases and J by 1 base, leaving 7 bases between them. The CDR3 sequence is 14 residues long. CDR1 and CDR2 (germline): SGHNT, YYREEE (reference sequence). CDR3 in amino acids: CASSLVPGQETQYF. The CDR3 coding sequence is TGTGCCAGCAGCTTGGTACCTGGCCAAGAGACCCAGTACTTC.

A single count supports this clone. The chain is built from TRBV4-2 and TRBJ2-7, with D perhaps matching TRBD2 (5 bases). The V end lost 2 bases, the J end lost 7 bases, and 12 bases lay between the germline ends. There are 13 residues in the CDR3. The germline V gene has CDR1 LGHNA and CDR2 YNFKEQ. CDR3 loop: CASSQWSTGEQYF. Here the CDR3 DNA reads TGTGCCAGCAGCCAATGGTCCACGGGGGAGCAGTACTTC.